This T cell receptor (beta chain) was sequenced during a study of OX40 agonist ivuxolimab in advanced cancers. Looking at the study overall: Patients in the trial were receiving intravenous ivuxolimab every 2 weeks, at doses of 0.01 to 10 mg/kg. Points from the study as a whole: On average, CD8+ T cells showed a greater number of expanded clones than CD4+. Certain nonresponders likewise exhibited a low normalized T-cell clonal expansion.

This table comes from immunoSEQ multiplex PCR, and its TCRdb copy is limited to in-frame clones, with some not included. The table lists more than 15,000 clones, more than 75% of them singletons. Germline values: CDR1 MNHEY, CDR2 SMNVEV (reference sequence). The CDR3 spans 15 residues. V lost 9 bases to trimming and J lost 2 bases, with 19 bases between them. To note about this clone: Its antigen is as yet unknown.

The specimen comprised CD4+ or CD8+ T cells sorted from blood, sampled in a trial of the OX40 agonist ivuxolimab. The V gene is TRBV27, the J gene TRBJ1-1; possibly TRBD1 for D (5 bases). The receptor was isolated from an adult with an advanced solid tumor such as melanoma, head and neck, liver or kidney cancer. The CDR3 region has the DNA TGTGCCAGTTCTCAGGGCATGGGTGGTAACACTGAAGCTTTCTTT. The encoded protein is CASSQGMGGNTEAFF.